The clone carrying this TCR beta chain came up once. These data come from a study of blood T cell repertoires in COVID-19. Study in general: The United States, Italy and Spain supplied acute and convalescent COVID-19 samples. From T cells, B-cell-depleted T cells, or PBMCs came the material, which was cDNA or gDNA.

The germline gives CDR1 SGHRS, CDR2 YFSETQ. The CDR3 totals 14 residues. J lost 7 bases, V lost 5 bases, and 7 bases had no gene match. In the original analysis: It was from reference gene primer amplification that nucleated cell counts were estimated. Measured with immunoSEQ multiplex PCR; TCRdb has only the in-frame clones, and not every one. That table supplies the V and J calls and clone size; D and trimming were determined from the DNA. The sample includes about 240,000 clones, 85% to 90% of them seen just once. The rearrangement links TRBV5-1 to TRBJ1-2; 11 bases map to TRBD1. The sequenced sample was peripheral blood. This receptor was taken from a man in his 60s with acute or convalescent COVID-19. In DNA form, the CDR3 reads TGCGCCAGCAGTTCAGGACAGGGGGCACTTGGCTACACCTTC. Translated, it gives CASSSGQGALGYTF. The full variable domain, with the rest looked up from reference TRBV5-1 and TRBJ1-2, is KAGVTQTPRYLIKTRGQQVTLSCSPISGHRSVSWYQQTPGQGLQFLFEYFSETQRNKGNFPGRFSGRQFSNSRSEMNVSTLELGDSALYLCASSSGQGALGYTFGSGTRLTVV.